The 5 T cell receptor beta chains reported below all come from one sample, sequenced in a study of shared clonotypes between healthy human individuals. Here immunoSEQ multiplex PCR was the method, and the copy in TCRdb shows in-frame clones only, minus some. This table holds millions of clones, over 85% found once. Input material: naive CD4+ T cells from PBMCs. Documented subset: CD45RA+ positively selected. These receptors were obtained from a young man in good health. Some clones in this sample may be carry-over from other donors' samples.

The CDR3 spells CASSLKNNADTQYF. The DNA of the CDR3 is TGTGCCAGTAGTCTGAAGAACAATGCAGATACGCAGTATTTT. The V and J genes are TRBV19 and TRBJ2-3, with no clear D. The CDR3 sequence is 14 residues long. CDR1 and CDR2 (germline): LNHDA, SQIVND (reference sequence). V lost 5 bases, J lost 4 bases, and 13 bases lay in between. Based on the CDR3 plus reference TRBV19 and TRBJ2-3, the full variable domain is DGGITQSPKYLFRKEGQNVTLSCEQNLNHDAMYWYRQDPGQGLRLIYYSQIVNDFQKGDIAEGYSVSREKKESFPLTVTSAQKNPTAFYLCASSLKNNADTQYFGPGTRLTVL.

In nucleotides, the CDR3 is TGTGCCAGCAGCTTACCCCGGACAGCATTAGAGACCCAGTACTTC. Its translation is CASSLPRTALETQYF. The chain carries TRBV11-1 and TRBJ2-5, with D possibly being TRBD1 (6 bases). Germline V CDR1 and CDR2: SGHAT, FQDESV (reference sequence). Trimming stripped 2 bases from V and 4 bases from J, with 14 bases between. The CDR3 runs 15 residues.

The CDR3 DNA follows: TGTGCCAGCAGTTCGGGGCTATGGGCTAGAGGTAGGAGGGAAAACATTCAGTACTTC. Protein: CASSSGLWARGRRENIQYF. The rearrangement links TRBV27 to TRBJ2-4, with D perhaps TRBD2 (6 bases). CDR3 size: 19 residues. V was shortened by 4 bases and J by 5 bases, with 27 bases between the two germline ends. From germline, CDR1 is MNHEY and CDR2 SMNVEV (reference sequence).

The V and J genes are TRBV7-9 and TRBJ2-3; maybe TRBD1 (6 bases). The length of the CDR3 is 16 residues. Germline loops: CDR1 SEHNR, CDR2 FQNEAQ (reference sequence). V was pared by 5 bases and J by 1 base, with 16 bases between. The CDR3 sequence is CASSRNTGSGTDTQYF. For the CDR3, the DNA is TGTGCCAGCAGCCGTAACACAGGGAGCGGCACAGATACGCAGTATTTT. Combining the CDR3 with reference TRBV7-9 and TRBJ2-3 gives the whole variable domain DTGVSQNPRHKITKRGQNVTFRCDPISEHNRLYWYRQTLGQGPEFLTYFQNEAQLEKSRLLSDRFSAERPKGSFSTLEIQRTEQGDSAMYLCASSRNTGSGTDTQYFGPGTRLTVL.

The genes are TRBV7-9 and TRBJ1-2; D is unresolved. The ends were cut back, 2 bases at V and 0 bases at J, with 10 bases in the middle. The length of the CDR3 is 15 residues. Germline CDR1 is SEHNR and CDR2 is FQNEAQ (reference sequence). CDR3 sequence (DNA): TGTGCCAGCAGCTTAATGGCGACTACTAACTATGGCTACACCTTC. Translating it yields CASSLMATTNYGYTF.